The source of this TCR beta chain is a study of Tregs in tolerant kidney transplant recipients (dated by TCRdb to between 2018 and 2020). Regarding the research as a whole: The transplants used related donors with nonmyeloablative bone marrow transplantation, and mixed chimerism in the human trials was transient. The study applied TCRbeta sequencing to find donor-specific regulatory T cells before combined kidney and bone marrow transplantation and then followed those same cells after transplant.

From the cysteine through the phenylalanine, the CDR3 covers 16 amino acids. Only the CDR3 bases that were read are kept: 39 of them, in frame from base 1. CDR1 and CDR2, per the germline V gene, are MRHNA and SNTAGT. V is pared back by 0 bases and J by 2 bases, with 10 bases lying between the germline termini. For TCRbeta CDR3 sequencing, genomic DNA from the sorted cells was extracted using the QIAGEN DNeasy Blood and Tissue Kit. High-throughput TCRbeta CDR3 sequencing was carried out commercially through immunoSEQ, with PCR amplification with bias correction and internal controls included. The study's processing was this. Unique productive TCRbeta sequences were defined by CDR3 nucleotide sequence where primers matched, otherwise by CDR3 amino acid sequence with Vbeta and Jbeta genes. Sorting error was corrected by removing sequences shared between sorted populations at a frequency ratio of 2:1 or less, and the remaining shared sequences were assigned to the higher population. A sequence was defined as donor-reactive if the sequence was expanded at least 5-fold in CFSE-low cells compared with unstimulated cells and had a frequency of at least 0.01% in CFSE-low cells. Jensen-Shannon divergence calculated on the top 100 TCRbeta sequences ranked by frequency was used to measure repertoire divergence. For samples with multiple sequencing runs, sorting error was corrected separately for each run before the runs were pooled. This is the immuneACCESS table as TCRdb keeps it, with only in-frame sequences that have V and J called. A part of the clones is gone; compared with another copy, unresolved V genes explain less than half, and the rest is unexplained. For V, J and clone size, that table is used; D and trimming come from the DNA. The sample table on file contains 45,000 to 55,000 clones. Of the sample, about 0.85% is held by the ten largest clones.

Worth noting for this clone: It has no known antigen specificity. With the read ending 3 residues before the CDR3 end, the germline J gene is used to fill in that end.

Explained via the paper, the time point label denotes: blood sample drawn before combined kidney and bone marrow transplant. Thawed PBMCs were FACS-sorted into unstimulated Tregs (CD4+CD25+CD127-), CD4+ non-Tregs (CD4+CD25-), CD4 cells and CD8 cells. The patients were several recipients of combined kidney and bone marrow transplants from the ITN036ST trial, and samples were available only for these trial subjects. Healthy control blood was separated into PBMCs by Ficoll density gradient and cryopreserved, and patient PBMCs were collected both before and after transplant. Overall study results and their limits: Expanding Tregs with activated donor B cells appeared to identify the most biologically relevant and donor-specific TCRbeta repertoire. For some patients, the PCR primers changed as time went on, which meant samples from those patients could not be compared with one another at the nucleotide level. Donor-specific Treg expansion exceeded global Treg expansion in tolerant patients, suggesting antigen-driven rather than nonspecific expansion. Because only a small number of patients were included, the study had limitations, and the results will need to be validated in larger populations as well as under other immunosuppression protocols. Although technical replication error seemed to be minimal, the question of biological reproducibility was not addressed directly.

The source is a human donor who received a combined kidney and bone marrow transplant. The receptor chain draws on TRBV6-4 and TRBJ1-4; the D gene assignment is ambiguous. Sequencing was performed on CD4+ T cells from blood, taken before the transplant. The CDR3 bases that were read are TGTGCCAGCAGTGACTCGAGGGCAAACACTAATGAAAAA. Its product reads: CASSDSRANTNEK. The entire CDR3 sequence reads CASSDSRANTNEKLFF.